The 19 T cell receptor beta chains in this list originate from one sample, sequenced in a study of shared clonotypes between healthy human individuals. The assay was immunoSEQ multiplex PCR, and TCRdb's table has in-frame clones only and misses some. The table lists about 640,000 clones, 60% to 80% of them singletons. Input material: memory CD4+ T cells sorted from blood. Subset of the sample: CD45RA-negative fraction. The source is a woman aged 30 to 39 in good health.

This clone was detected once. The same CDR3 arises from other DNA sequences in this sample as well. CDR3 residues: CSARDLDTQYF. DNA for the CDR3: TGCAGTGCTAGAGATCTCGATACGCAGTATTTT. The chain links TRBV20-1 to TRBJ2-3, with no clear D. V lost 0 bases to trimming and J lost 6 bases, with 4 bases between them. This CDR3 comprises 11 residues. Germline V gene data show CDR1 as DFQATT and CDR2 as SNEGSKA (reference sequence).

This clone was counted only a few times. This chain links TRBV6-6 with TRBJ2-5, with 9 bases fitting TRBD1. The junction had 2 bases not matched to a gene; V was cut back by 6 bases and J by 3 bases. Looked up from germline, CDR1 is MNHNY and CDR2 is SVGAGI (reference sequence). The CDR3 consists of 13 residues. The CDR3 sequence is CASRQGAEETQYF. DNA of the CDR3: TGTGCCAGCAGACAGGGGGCAGAAGAGACCCAGTACTTC.

The chain carries TRBV5-1 and TRBJ2-5; D is ambiguous. Near its end, the DNA agrees better with TRBJ2-7, so the J call may be wrong. The CDR3 is made up of 13 amino acids. Germline loops: CDR1 SGHRS, CDR2 YFSETQ. The CDR3 reads CASSPSSAYEQYF. CDR3 DNA: TGCGCCAGCAGCCCTAGTAGTGCCTACGAGCAGTACTTC.

This chain joins TRBV27 and TRBJ2-7, with TRBD2 matching over 7 bases. The CDR3 totals 16 residues. J gave up 2 bases and V 6 bases, and 13 bases lay outside the gene matches. Germline V lookup: CDR1 MNHEY, CDR2 SMNVEV (reference sequence). This chain's CDR3 is CASSRRTSARPYEQYF. In DNA, the CDR3 is TGTGCCAGCAGCCGGAGAACTAGCGCGAGGCCCTACGAGCAGTACTTC.

The V gene is TRBV11-2, the J gene TRBJ2-1; D is unresolved. V was pared by 1 base and J by 8 bases, with 12 bases between. This CDR3 has 14 amino acids. Germline-derived CDR1 and CDR2 are SGHAT and FQNNGV. CDR3 loop: CASSLVWGPHEQFF. Here the CDR3 DNA reads TGTGCCAGCAGCTTAGTTTGGGGTCCCCATGAGCAGTTCTTC.

The V and J genes are TRBV28 and TRBJ1-2, with D uncertain. Deletions cut 3 bases from V and 5 bases from J, with 13 bases between. Germline CDR1 is MDHEN and CDR2 is SYDVKM. This CDR3 has 14 residues. CDR3 amino acids: CASSFPLGFYGYTF. The DNA for the CDR3 is TGTGCCAGCAGTTTCCCACTGGGCTTTTATGGCTACACCTTC.

The chain is built from TRBV19 and TRBJ2-1; 8 bases are shared with TRBD2. Germline V gives CDR1 LNHDA, CDR2 SQIVND (reference sequence). V shed 4 bases, J shed 3 bases, and the junction held 8 bases outside the gene matches. The CDR3 length is 16 residues. The CDR3 DNA sequence: TGTGCCAGTAGTAAGCTCAGCGGGAGTTTCTACAATGAGCAGTTCTTC. Translating it yields CASSKLSGSFYNEQFF.

V and J are TRBV10-2 and TRBJ2-2; TRBD2 matches 9 bases. J was trimmed by 3 bases and V by 11 bases; bases with no gene match: 7. This CDR3 is built from 14 residues. The germline V gene encodes CDR1 WSHSY and CDR2 SAAADI. The CDR3 sequence is CAGGGARDTGELFF. CDR3 DNA: TGCGCCGGCGGGGGGGCGCGGGACACCGGGGAGCTGTTTTTT.

V usage is TRBV9 and J usage is TRBJ1-1; no definite D call. Germline V lookup: CDR1 SGDLS, CDR2 YYNGEE. CDR3 length: 13 amino acids. Trimming pared 4 bases from V and 5 bases from J, leaving 12 bases between. The CDR3 DNA reads TGTGCCAGCAGCCCCCGTGCCGGAACTGAAGCTTTCTTT. Translating gives CASSPRAGTEAFF.

The J gene is TRBJ1-4, the V gene TRBV2, with D perhaps matching TRBD1 (6 bases). Germline loops: CDR1 SNHLY, CDR2 FYNNEI. This CDR3 is 14 amino acids long. V dropped 4 bases and J dropped 4 bases, with 10 bases sitting between them. The CDR3 is CASSVRGLNEKLFF. As DNA, the CDR3 is TGTGCCAGCAGTGTGCGGGGGCTTAATGAAAAACTGTTTTTT.

The rearrangement uses TRBV7-9 and TRBJ2-7, with D uncertain. Trimming left V 2 bases short and J 0 bases short, with 8 bases between. CDR1 SEHNR and CDR2 FQNEAQ come from the germline V gene (reference sequence). This CDR3 is built from 14 residues. The CDR3 loop is CASSLFTDSYEQYF. CDR3 in DNA: TGTGCCAGCAGCTTATTTACAGACTCCTACGAGCAGTACTTC.

J is TRBJ1-1 and V is TRBV4-2, with D perhaps TRBD1 (5 bases). Trimming took 9 bases from V and 6 from J, leaving 17 bases between them. Per the germline V gene, CDR1 is LGHNA and CDR2 is YNFKEQ. This CDR3 has 13 residues. CDR3 amino acids: CARSARGPPEAFF. CDR3 bases: TGTGCCAGGTCCGCGCGGGGACCCCCTGAAGCTTTCTTT.

This clone occurred a few times. The rearrangement joins TRBV6-6 to TRBJ2-7; 9 bases are shared with TRBD1. This CDR3 has 13 amino acids. V shed 7 bases and J 8 bases; nucleotides not matched to a gene: 9. Per germline, CDR1 MNHNY and CDR2 SVGAGI (reference sequence). CDR3 coding DNA: TGTGCCAGCACAGTTAAGGGGACAGGGAAGCAGTACTTC. This codes for CASTVKGTGKQYF.

V gene TRBV27 combines with J gene TRBJ2-3; possibly TRBD1 or TRBD2 for D (5 bases each). Trimming stripped 0 bases from V and 6 bases from J, with 19 bases between. From germline, CDR1 is MNHEY and CDR2 SMNVEV (reference sequence). CDR3 length: 17 residues. CDR3 amino acids: CASSLSRLGVERDTQYF. The DNA of the CDR3 is TGTGCCAGCAGTTTATCCAGATTGGGGGTCGAGAGGGATACGCAGTATTTT.

This clone was counted between two and nine times. The rearrangement links TRBV19 to TRBJ2-6; 8 bases align to TRBD2. CDR1 is LNHDA and CDR2 is SQIVND in the germline V gene (reference sequence). CDR3 size: 17 residues. Unmatched junction bases numbered 3, after V lost 2 bases and J lost 0 bases. CDR3 sequence: CASSILAGPSGANVLTF. In DNA form, the CDR3 reads TGTGCCAGTAGTATACTAGCGGGCCCCTCTGGGGCCAACGTCCTGACTTTC.

This sequence joins TRBV10-3 and TRBJ2-7; 8 nucleotides align to TRBD2. Unmatched junction bases numbered 9, after V lost 5 bases and J lost 3 bases. The CDR3 length is 15 residues. CDR1 is ENHRY and CDR2 is SYGVKD in the germline V gene. The CDR3 loop is CAISPLAENGYEQYF. The CDR3 nucleotides read TGTGCCATCAGTCCACTAGCGGAAAATGGCTACGAGCAGTACTTC.

The chain employs TRBV6-1 and TRBJ2-1; D remains unclear. Germline-derived CDR1 and CDR2 are MNHNS and SASEGT. This CDR3 has 14 residues. V was clipped by 1 base and J by 4 bases, with 8 bases between them. CDR3 region: CASSEGGPYNEQFF. The CDR3 DNA is TGTGCCAGCAGTGAAGGGGGTCCTTACAATGAGCAGTTCTTC.

This clone was observed many times. V and J are TRBV19 and TRBJ2-3; 8 positions agree with TRBD1. Germline loops: CDR1 LNHDA, CDR2 SQIVND (reference sequence). J gave up 0 bases and V 10 bases, and 9 bases lay outside the gene matches. The CDR3 covers 15 residues. The CDR3 sequence is CATTRRGQSTDTQYF. The CDR3 region has the DNA TGTGCCACCACTCGCAGGGGGCAAAGCACAGATACGCAGTATTTT.

This chain connects TRBV11-2 to TRBJ2-7, with D unresolved. Trimming cost V 0 bases and J 0 bases, with 6 bases left between them. CDR1 and CDR2 from the germline V gene are SGHAT and FQNNGV. This CDR3 has 14 amino acids. Here the CDR3 DNA reads TGTGCCAGCAGCTTAGAACCCCTCTCCTACGAGCAGTACTTC. Protein: CASSLEPLSYEQYF.